The 14 T cell receptor beta chains in this list originate from one sample, sequenced in a study of beta chain features in type 1 diabetes. Study-level findings and limits: Among patients with Type 1 diabetes, TCRB CDR3s were moderately but significantly shorter in every one of the four CD4+ subsets.

No cognate antigen is known for these TCRs. Expressed TCRB transcripts were sequenced after all isolated RNA was converted to cDNA. Measured with immunoSEQ multiplex PCR; TCRdb has only the in-frame clones, and not every one. The sample carries some 170,000 clones, roughly 65% recorded once. The source material was naive CD4+ T cells from blood. The receptors come from a man aged 25 to 45 with type 1 diabetes.

The chain recombines TRBV7-9 with TRBJ1-1, with D possibly matching TRBD1 (5 bases). The V end was cut by 3 bases, the J end by 1 base, with 15 bases between. This CDR3 is built from 16 residues. In germline, CDR1 is SEHNR, CDR2 FQNEAQ (reference sequence). CDR3 sequence reads: CASSFTGPQRNTEAFF. CDR3 bases: TGTGCCAGCAGCTTCACAGGCCCCCAGAGGAACACTGAAGCTTTCTTT.

The chain links TRBV18 to TRBJ2-4, with 9 bases matching TRBD1. V was pared by 2 bases and J by 0 bases, with 2 bases of the junction left unmatched. The CDR3 totals 16 residues. Germline lookup yields CDR1 KGHSH and CDR2 LQKENI. CDR3: CASSPTQGAAKNIQYF. CDR3 coding DNA: TGTGCCAGCTCACCAACACAGGGGGCAGCCAAAAACATTCAGTACTTC.

The chain carries TRBV30 and TRBJ1-5; a weak D match, TRBD1 (6 bases). The V gene lost 4 bases and the J gene lost 1 base, with 8 bases spanning the gap. Germline values: CDR1 GTSNPN, CDR2 SVGIG (reference sequence). CDR3 size: 13 residues. CDR3 amino acids: CAWNRDSNQPQHF. The DNA of the CDR3 is TGTGCCTGGAACAGGGACAGCAATCAGCCCCAGCATTTT.

The chain combines TRBV13 with TRBJ2-1; 7 bases map to TRBD2. Germline trimming cut 2 bases from V and 6 bases from J; bases unmatched to any gene: 7. Germline CDR1 and CDR2: PRHDT and FYEKMQ (reference sequence). This CDR3 region has 15 residues. CDR3 sequence reads: CASSLLAALLNEQFF. The CDR3 DNA is TGTGCCAGCAGCTTACTAGCGGCCCTACTCAATGAGCAGTTCTTC.

V usage is TRBV4-3 and J usage is TRBJ1-3; D uncertain. The CDR3 consists of 15 residues. Trimming stripped 5 bases from V and 0 bases from J, with 11 bases between. Germline V gene lookup returns CDR1 LGHNA and CDR2 YSLEER. CDR3 nucleotides: TGCGCCAGCAGCGGAAAACACAGCTCTGGAAACACCATATATTTT. As protein: CASSGKHSSGNTIYF.

The CDR3, as DNA: TGTGCCATTTCCCAGACAGGGAGAGAAGCTTTCTTT. As protein: CAISQTGREAFF. The chain is built from TRBV10-3 and TRBJ1-1, with TRBD1 matching over 7 bases. Germline CDR1 reads ENHRY; CDR2 reads SYGVKD. The V and J ends lost 9 bases and 8 bases, in that order; junction bases with no gene match: 9. The CDR3 sequence is 12 residues long.

In its sample, this clone was seen once. The chain carries TRBV6-5 and TRBJ2-7; 8 bases align to TRBD1. The CDR3 is 13 amino acids. CDR1 and CDR2 from the germline V gene are MNHEY and SVGAGI. The V gene end was trimmed by 4 bases and the J gene end by 3 bases; junction bases not matched to a gene: 2. The CDR3 loop reads CASSSDRGYEQYF. DNA of the CDR3: TGTGCCAGCAGTTCCGACAGGGGCTACGAGCAGTACTTC.

The gene calls are TRBV10-3 and TRBJ2-2; TRBD1 or TRBD2 may be the D gene (7 bases each). The germline V gene has CDR1 ENHRY and CDR2 SYGVKD. The CDR3 runs to 16 residues. Trimming took 2 bases from V and 3 from J, leaving 13 bases between them. In DNA, the CDR3 is TGTGCCATCAGTGAGCGGGGAGGGACAGACACCGGGGAGCTGTTTTTT. Its translation is CAISERGGTDTGELFF.

This clone has only a few counts. This sequence joins TRBV27 and TRBJ2-6, with D hard to call. The CDR3 consists of 14 residues. Germline V CDR1 and CDR2: MNHEY, SMNVEV (reference sequence). Trimming stripped 5 bases from V and 0 bases from J, with 5 bases between. DNA for the CDR3: TGTGCCAGCAGTGACCCCTCTGGGGCCAACGTCCTGACTTTC. Protein sequence: CASSDPSGANVLTF.

The rearrangement uses TRBV19 and TRBJ2-5; D is uncertain. CDR3 length equals 14 residues. The V and J ends lost 3 bases and 0 bases respectively, with 8 bases between them. Germline V lookup: CDR1 LNHDA, CDR2 SQIVND (reference sequence). CDR3 protein: CASSMNSNQETQYF. CDR3 DNA sequence: TGTGCCAGTAGTATGAACAGCAACCAAGAGACCCAGTACTTC.

The gene calls are TRBV11-2 and TRBJ2-3; the D is unclear. Between the trimmed V and J ends, which lost 2 bases and 3 bases, there was a span of 6 bases. The germline gives CDR1 SGHAT, CDR2 FQNNGV. There are 13 residues in the CDR3. CDR3 loop: CASSLTLTDTQYF. As DNA, the CDR3 is TGTGCCAGCAGCTTAACTTTAACAGATACGCAGTATTTT. Drawing the rest from reference TRBV11-2 and TRBJ2-3, the complete variable domain is EAGVAQSPRYKIIEKRQSVAFWCNPISGHATLYWYQQILGQGPKLLIQFQNNGVVDDSQLPKDRFSAERLKGVDSTLKIQPAKLEDSAVYLCASSLTLTDTQYFGPGTRLTVL.

The chain uses TRBV18 and TRBJ2-3; 7 bases agree with TRBD1. J gave up 4 bases and V 1 base, and 2 bases lay outside the gene matches. CDR1 is KGHSH and CDR2 is LQKENI in the germline V gene. CDR3 length: 14 amino acids. The CDR3, as DNA: TGTGCCAGCTCACCACAGGGGGCATCAGATACGCAGTATTTT. Its protein is CASSPQGASDTQYF.

The chain employs TRBV29-1 and TRBJ1-2; D uncertain. The CDR3 is 10 residues long. CDR1 SQVTM and CDR2 ANQGSEA come from the germline V gene. The V gene lost 5 bases and the J gene lost 3 bases, with 4 bases spanning the gap. CDR3 nucleotide sequence: TGCAGCGTTTCCCACTATGGCTACACCTTC. The encoded protein is CSVSHYGYTF.

Concerning this clone: Additional DNA sequences in this sample encode the identical CDR3. The rearrangement uses TRBV29-1 and TRBJ1-5; 7 bases fit TRBD1. This CDR3 spans 14 amino acids. The ends lost 4 bases at V and 2 bases at J; junction bases unmatched: 5. Germline V CDR1 and CDR2: SQVTM, ANQGSEA. The CDR3 protein is CSVAPGGGNQPQHF. The CDR3 DNA reads TGCAGCGTTGCTCCAGGGGGTGGCAATCAGCCCCAGCATTTT.